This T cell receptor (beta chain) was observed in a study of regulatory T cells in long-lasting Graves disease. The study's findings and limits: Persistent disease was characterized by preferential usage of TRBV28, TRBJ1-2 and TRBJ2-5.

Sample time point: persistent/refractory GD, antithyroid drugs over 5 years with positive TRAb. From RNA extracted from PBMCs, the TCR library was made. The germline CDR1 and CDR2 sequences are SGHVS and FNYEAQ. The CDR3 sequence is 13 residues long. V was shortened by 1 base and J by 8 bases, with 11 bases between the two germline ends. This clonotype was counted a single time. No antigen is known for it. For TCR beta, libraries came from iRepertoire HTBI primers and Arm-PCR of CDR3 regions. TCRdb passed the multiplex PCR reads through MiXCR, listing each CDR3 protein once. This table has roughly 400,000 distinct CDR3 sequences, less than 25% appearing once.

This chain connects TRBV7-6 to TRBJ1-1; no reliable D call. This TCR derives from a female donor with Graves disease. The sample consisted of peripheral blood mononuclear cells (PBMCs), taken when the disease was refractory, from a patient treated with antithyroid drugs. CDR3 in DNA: TGTGCCAGCAGCTTAGGGGCCACGGGGGAAGCTTTCTTT. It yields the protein CASSLGATGEAFF.